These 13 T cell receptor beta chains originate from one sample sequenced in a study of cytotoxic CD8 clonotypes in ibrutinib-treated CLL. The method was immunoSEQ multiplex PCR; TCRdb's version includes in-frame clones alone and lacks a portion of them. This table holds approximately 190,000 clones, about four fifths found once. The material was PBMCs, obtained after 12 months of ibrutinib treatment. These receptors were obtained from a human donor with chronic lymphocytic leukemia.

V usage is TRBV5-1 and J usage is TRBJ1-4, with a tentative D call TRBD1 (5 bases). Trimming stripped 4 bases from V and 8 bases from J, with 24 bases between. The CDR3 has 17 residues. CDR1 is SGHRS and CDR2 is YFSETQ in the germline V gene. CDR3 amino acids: CASSPLQTAGHVEKLFF. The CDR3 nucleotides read TGCGCCAGCAGCCCGCTTCAAACGGCAGGGCATGTAGAAAAACTGTTTTTT.

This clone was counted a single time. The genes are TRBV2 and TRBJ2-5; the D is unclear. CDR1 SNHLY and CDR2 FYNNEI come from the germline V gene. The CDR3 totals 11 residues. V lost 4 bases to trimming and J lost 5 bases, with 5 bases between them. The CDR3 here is CASSAKETQYF. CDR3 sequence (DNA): TGTGCCAGCAGTGCAAAGGAGACCCAGTACTTC. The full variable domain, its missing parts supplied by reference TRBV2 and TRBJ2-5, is EPEVTQTPSHQVTQMGQEVILRCVPISNHLYFYWYRQILGQKVEFLVSFYNNEISEKSEIFDDQFSVERPDGSNFTLKIRSTKLEDSAMYFCASSAKETQYFGPGTRLLVL.

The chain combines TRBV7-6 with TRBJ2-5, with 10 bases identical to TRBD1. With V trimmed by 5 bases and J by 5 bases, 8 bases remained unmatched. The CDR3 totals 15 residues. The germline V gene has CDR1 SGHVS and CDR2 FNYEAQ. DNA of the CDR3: TGTGCCAGCAGCACGACAGGGGGCTATAGGGAGACCCAGTACTTC. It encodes CASSTTGGYRETQYF.

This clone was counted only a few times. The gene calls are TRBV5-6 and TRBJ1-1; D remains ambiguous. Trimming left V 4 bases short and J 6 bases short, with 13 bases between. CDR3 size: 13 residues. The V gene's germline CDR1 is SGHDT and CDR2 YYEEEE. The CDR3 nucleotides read TGTGCCAGCAGCCCCACAGTGTTCGCTGAAGCTTTCTTT. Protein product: CASSPTVFAEAFF.

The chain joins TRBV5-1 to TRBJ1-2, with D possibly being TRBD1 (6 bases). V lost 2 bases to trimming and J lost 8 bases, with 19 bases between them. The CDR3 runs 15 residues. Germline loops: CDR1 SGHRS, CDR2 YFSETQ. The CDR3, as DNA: TGCGCCAGCAGCTTATGGACCGGACGAGGGGGAGGCTACACCTTC. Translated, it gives CASSLWTGRGGGYTF.

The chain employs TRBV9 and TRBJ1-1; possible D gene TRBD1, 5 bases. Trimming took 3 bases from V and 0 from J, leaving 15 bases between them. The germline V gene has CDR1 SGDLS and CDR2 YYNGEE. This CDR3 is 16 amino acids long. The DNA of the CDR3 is TGTGCCAGCAGCGGCTCTGGGGGGGTCATGAACACTGAAGCTTTCTTT. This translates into CASSGSGGVMNTEAFF.

The CDR3 here is CASSVRTLDYGYTF. The CDR3 coding sequence is TGCGCCAGCAGTGTGCGGACACTGGACTATGGCTACACCTTC. The chain uses TRBV10-2 and TRBJ1-2, with D possibly TRBD1 on 5 matching bases. V lost 4 bases and J lost 3, with 12 bases in between. Germline V gives CDR1 WSHSY, CDR2 SAAADI. There are 14 residues in the CDR3.

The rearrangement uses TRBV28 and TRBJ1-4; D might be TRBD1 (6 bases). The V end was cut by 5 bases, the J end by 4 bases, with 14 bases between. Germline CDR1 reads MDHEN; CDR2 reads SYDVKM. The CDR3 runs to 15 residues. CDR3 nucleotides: TGTGCCAGCAGTCCCGGGGGGCAAATTAATGAAAAACTGTTTTTT. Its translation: CASSPGGQINEKLFF.

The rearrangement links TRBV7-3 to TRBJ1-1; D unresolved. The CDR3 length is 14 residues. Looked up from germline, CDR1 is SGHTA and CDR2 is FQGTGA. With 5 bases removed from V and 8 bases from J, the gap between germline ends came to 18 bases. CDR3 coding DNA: TGTGCCAGCAGCCCGCACACCGGAATTCTCGAAGCTTTCTTT. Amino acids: CASSPHTGILEAFF.

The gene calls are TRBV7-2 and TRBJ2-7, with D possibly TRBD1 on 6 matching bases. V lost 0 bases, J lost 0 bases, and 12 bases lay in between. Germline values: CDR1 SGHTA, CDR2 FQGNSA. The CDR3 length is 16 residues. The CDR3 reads CASSLANRASSYEQYF. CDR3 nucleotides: TGTGCCAGCAGCTTAGCAAACAGGGCCTCCTCCTACGAGCAGTACTTC.

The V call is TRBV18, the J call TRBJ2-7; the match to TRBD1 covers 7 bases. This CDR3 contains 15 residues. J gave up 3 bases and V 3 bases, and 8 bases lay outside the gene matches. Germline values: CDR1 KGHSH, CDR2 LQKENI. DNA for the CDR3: TGTGCCAGCTCACCGCGAGGACAGGCGCACTACGAGCAGTACTTC. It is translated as CASSPRGQAHYEQYF.

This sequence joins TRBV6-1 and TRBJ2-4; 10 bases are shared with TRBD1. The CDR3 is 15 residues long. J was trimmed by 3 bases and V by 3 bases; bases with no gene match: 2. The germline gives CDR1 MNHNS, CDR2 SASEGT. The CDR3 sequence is CASSDGTGDKNIQYF. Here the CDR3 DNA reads TGTGCCAGCAGTGATGGGACAGGGGACAAAAACATTCAGTACTTC.

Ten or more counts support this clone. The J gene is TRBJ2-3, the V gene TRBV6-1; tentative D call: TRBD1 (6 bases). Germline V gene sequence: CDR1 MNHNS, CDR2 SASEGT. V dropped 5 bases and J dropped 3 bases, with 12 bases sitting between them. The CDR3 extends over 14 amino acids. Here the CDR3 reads CASSPTGNTDTQYF. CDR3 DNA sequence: TGTGCCAGCAGTCCCACAGGGAATACAGATACGCAGTATTTT.